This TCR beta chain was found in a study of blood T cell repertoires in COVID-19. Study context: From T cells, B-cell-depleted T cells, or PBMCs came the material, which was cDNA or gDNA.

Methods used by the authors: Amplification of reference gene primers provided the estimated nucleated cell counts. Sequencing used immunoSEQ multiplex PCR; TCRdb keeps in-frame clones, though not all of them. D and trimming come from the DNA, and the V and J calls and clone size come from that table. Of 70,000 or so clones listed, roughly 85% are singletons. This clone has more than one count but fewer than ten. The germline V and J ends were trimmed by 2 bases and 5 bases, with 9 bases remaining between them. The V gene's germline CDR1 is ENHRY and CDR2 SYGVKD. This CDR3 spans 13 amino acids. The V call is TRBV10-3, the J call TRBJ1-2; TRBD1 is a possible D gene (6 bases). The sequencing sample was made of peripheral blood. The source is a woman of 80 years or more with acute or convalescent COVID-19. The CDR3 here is CAISEVDRYGYTF. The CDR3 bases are TGTGCCATCAGTGAGGTGGACAGATATGGCTACACCTTC.